These 27 T cell receptor beta chains were sequenced from one sample in a study of cytomegalovirus exposure and HLA in healthy donors. A multiplex PCR was run with 60 Vbeta primers and 13 Jbeta primers. Profiled with immunoSEQ multiplex PCR; TCRdb holds only in-frame clones, not every one. The sample holds 150,000 to 200,000 clones; roughly 80% are singletons and the top ten take about 7%. What was sequenced was PBMCs. The receptors were sampled from a young woman in good health and CMV-seropositive.

This chain uses TRBV19 with TRBJ2-3; a weak D match, TRBD2 (7 bases). The V end lost 6 bases, the J end lost 0 bases, and 19 bases lay between the germline ends. The CDR3 runs to 17 residues. Germline lookup yields CDR1 LNHDA and CDR2 SQIVND (reference sequence). CDR3 sequence reads: CASRGRGARGSTDTQYF. The DNA for the CDR3 is TGTGCCAGTAGGGGCCGGGGGGCGCGGGGGAGCACAGATACGCAGTATTTT.

The chain links TRBV18 to TRBJ2-7; perhaps TRBD2 as D (6 bases). CDR3 size: 14 residues. Germline V gene sequence: CDR1 KGHSH, CDR2 LQKENI. Trimming left V 5 bases short and J 3 bases short, with 14 bases between. Here the CDR3 reads CASSSQKGGYEQYF. DNA of the CDR3: TGTGCCAGCTCATCCCAGAAGGGAGGCTACGAGCAGTACTTC.

The chain is built from TRBV5-1 and TRBJ1-4; 11 nucleotides align to TRBD1. The trim removed 0 bases at V and 6 bases at J, leaving 4 bases unmatched. This CDR3 contains 16 residues. Per germline, CDR1 SGHRS and CDR2 YFSETQ. The CDR3 DNA is TGCGCCAGCAGCTTGGCCGGGGGACAGGGGGATGAAAAACTGTTTTTT. It specifies CASSLAGGQGDEKLFF.

V usage is TRBV28 and J usage is TRBJ1-1, with 11 bases aligning to TRBD1. Losses at the gene ends were 6 bases for V and 3 bases for J; bases not matched to a gene: 12. This CDR3 has 17 amino acids. Germline V lookup: CDR1 MDHEN, CDR2 SYDVKM. CDR3 protein: CASRRLDRGRLDTEAFF. DNA of the CDR3: TGTGCCAGCAGGCGATTGGACAGGGGGCGGTTAGACACTGAAGCTTTCTTT.

With respect to this clone: One end of the junction fails to match germline, which may point to a read error. This chain links TRBV7-8 with TRBJ2-3; 11 bases agree with TRBD2. Germline V gives CDR1 SGHVS, CDR2 FQNEAQ. The CDR3 runs 19 residues. In nucleotides, the CDR3 is TGTGCAAGCAGGTTTTGGCTAGCGGGGGGTATTTCAGGCACAGATACGCAGTATTTT. This sequence encodes CASRFWLAGGISGTDTQYF.

In its sample, this clone was seen a few times. The junction departs from the called germline gene at one end, perhaps through a read error. Here the CDR3 DNA reads TGTTCCAGCAGCTTCAGCGAGGTGCAGTACTTC. Translated: CSSSFSEVQYF. This chain links TRBV7-9 with TRBJ2-7; D remains ambiguous. Per the germline V gene, CDR1 is SEHNR and CDR2 is FQNEAQ (reference sequence). The CDR3 consists of 11 residues.

This chain joins TRBV28 and TRBJ1-1; no definite D call. Germline assignment: CDR1 MDHEN and CDR2 SYDVKM. This CDR3 contains 16 residues. Trimming stripped 7 bases from V and 6 bases from J, with 24 bases between. In DNA, the CDR3 is TGTGCCAGCAACCTTAAGGTCGGATCTCGGAGGGCTGAAGCTTTCTTT. Protein product: CASNLKVGSRRAEAFF. Based on the CDR3 plus reference TRBV28 and TRBJ1-1, the full variable domain is DVKVTQSSRYLVKRTGEKVFLECVQDMDHENMFWYRQDPGLGLRLIYFSYDVKMKEKGDIPEGYSVSREKKERFSLILESASTNQTSMYLCASNLKVGSRRAEAFFGQGTRLTVV.

The V call is TRBV6-5, the J call TRBJ1-1, with TRBD1 matching 9 bases. J lost 8 bases, V lost 4 bases, and 8 bases had no gene match. This CDR3 spans 14 amino acids. Germline loops: CDR1 MNHEY, CDR2 SVGAGI. The CDR3 DNA follows: TGTGCCAGCAGTTTACAGGGGGCGCTTTCCGAAGCTTTCTTT. Protein sequence: CASSLQGALSEAFF.

Only one count was recorded for this clone. V and J are TRBV7-9 and TRBJ2-2; D call uncertain. The germline V gene encodes CDR1 SEHNR and CDR2 FQNEAQ (reference sequence). The CDR3 spans 14 residues. Trimming shortened V by 5 bases and J by 4 bases, and 11 bases separated the two germline ends. The CDR3 DNA reads as TGTGCCAGCAGCCCACCACAGCTCACCGGGGAGCTGTTTTTT. Residues: CASSPPQLTGELFF.

This clone was counted a few times. The J gene is TRBJ1-2, the V gene TRBV9, with 8 bases lining up with TRBD1. Germline V gene sequence: CDR1 SGDLS, CDR2 YYNGEE. CDR3 length: 16 residues. The V segment lost 4 bases and the J segment 7 bases; nucleotides outside the gene matches: 15. Here the CDR3 DNA reads TGTGCCAGCAGCCCAACCGGACAGGGCCTAGGAGGTGGCTACACCTTC. It specifies CASSPTGQGLGGGYTF.

This clone was counted a few times. The rearrangement uses TRBV5-1 and TRBJ2-5; D possibly corresponds to TRBD2 (6 bases). Germline CDR1 SGHRS, CDR2 YFSETQ. V was pared by 6 bases and J by 4 bases, with 25 bases between. The CDR3 runs 17 residues. CDR3 residues: CASKLRFPSEVRETQYF. CDR3 DNA sequence: TGCGCCAGCAAGCTTCGGTTTCCTAGCGAGGTTCGAGAGACCCAGTACTTC.

This clone was recorded a few times. V usage is TRBV9 and J usage is TRBJ1-2; no clear D gene. Germline CDR1 and CDR2: SGDLS and YYNGEE. The CDR3 is made up of 17 amino acids. Between the trimmed V and J ends, which lost 1 base and 4 bases, there was a span of 20 bases. CDR3 nucleotides: TGTGCCAGCAGCGTATCCAACGGGATGGAGGTTCGCTATGGCTACACCTTC. Its protein is CASSVSNGMEVRYGYTF.

The chain carries TRBV6-8 and TRBJ2-6, with D perhaps matching TRBD1 (6 bases). CDR3 length: 16 amino acids. Trimming pared 8 bases from V and 3 bases from J, leaving 17 bases between. Per germline, CDR1 MNHGY and CDR2 SAAAGT. This CDR3 is CASPQGLGGGANVLTF. In DNA form, the CDR3 reads TGTGCCAGCCCTCAAGGGCTAGGGGGTGGGGCCAACGTCCTGACTTTC.

This clone was recorded a few times. This sequence joins TRBV4-2 and TRBJ2-1; TRBD2 matches 11 bases. V shed 2 bases, J shed 4 bases, and the junction held 4 bases outside the gene matches. In germline, CDR1 is LGHNA, CDR2 YNFKEQ. CDR3 length: 16 residues. CDR3 residues: CASSQSRLAGYNEQFF. The CDR3 region has the DNA TGTGCCAGCAGCCAATCTCGACTAGCGGGGTACAATGAGCAGTTCTTC.

The V and J genes are TRBV2 and TRBJ2-5; 14 bases agree with TRBD2. The J segment lost 5 bases and the V segment lost 11 bases, leaving 10 bases of the junction unmatched. CDR1 is SNHLY, CDR2 FYNNEI, per germline. The CDR3 contains 15 residues. CDR3 in DNA: TGTGCCGACAAACCCGGGACTAGCGGGGGTGAGACCCAGTACTTC. It encodes CADKPGTSGGETQYF.

The J gene is TRBJ2-3, the V gene TRBV6-1, with D possibly being TRBD1 (7 bases). Trimming left V 3 bases short and J 6 bases short, with 13 bases between. The CDR3 spans 14 residues. From germline, CDR1 is MNHNS and CDR2 SASEGT. This CDR3 is CASSDPPGGDTQYF. The CDR3 DNA is TGTGCCAGCAGTGACCCCCCAGGGGGGGATACGCAGTATTTT.

CDR3 region: CASNPGGLTYEQYF. Here the CDR3 DNA reads TGTGCCAGCAACCCAGGGGGCCTGACCTACGAGCAGTACTTC. The chain uses TRBV27 and TRBJ2-7; TRBD1 matches at 8 bases. V shed 7 bases and J 2 bases; nucleotides not matched to a gene: 7. Germline CDR1 reads MNHEY; CDR2 reads SMNVEV (reference sequence). The CDR3 spans 14 residues.

The chain recombines TRBV6-6 with TRBJ2-5, with 8 bases matching TRBD2. The DNA end is a closer match to TRBJ2-7, so the J assignment may be wrong. Looked up from germline, CDR1 is MNHNY and CDR2 is SVGAGI (reference sequence). The CDR3 consists of 13 residues. This CDR3 is CASNPGGTYEQYF. DNA for the CDR3: TGTGCCAGCAACCCGGGGGGGACCTACGAGCAGTACTTC.

The chain carries TRBV7-2 and TRBJ1-2, with 8 bases fitting TRBD1. The CDR3 covers 16 residues. The V gene's germline CDR1 is SGHTA and CDR2 FQGNSA. The junction had 9 bases not matched to a gene; V was cut back by 4 bases and J by 2 bases. The CDR3 protein is CASSSIQGGTNYGYTF. CDR3 nucleotide sequence: TGTGCCAGCAGCTCGATACAGGGGGGGACGAACTATGGCTACACCTTC.

V gene TRBV7-3 combines with J gene TRBJ2-2; D is possibly TRBD2 (5 bases). The CDR3 covers 15 residues. V was clipped by 4 bases and J by 6 bases, with 15 bases between them. Germline lookup yields CDR1 SGHTA and CDR2 FQGTGA. DNA of the CDR3: TGTGCCAGCAGCTCGTTGGGTCTCGGGGCCGGGGAGCTGTTTTTT. Translating gives CASSSLGLGAGELFF.

This chain connects TRBV4-2 to TRBJ1-1; D remains ambiguous. Looked up from germline, CDR1 is LGHNA and CDR2 is YNFKEQ. The CDR3 extends over 15 amino acids. V shed 0 bases and J shed 0 bases, with 8 bases lying between them. The CDR3 DNA reads as TGTGCCAGCAGCCAAGAAGGACTCATGAACACTGAAGCTTTCTTT. Amino acids: CASSQEGLMNTEAFF.

The chain couples TRBV9 to TRBJ1-2; D remains ambiguous. Germline CDR1 SGDLS, CDR2 YYNGEE. Trimming pared 0 bases from V and 8 bases from J, leaving 14 bases between. The CDR3 loop spans 14 amino acids. The CDR3 reads CASSVAPGLRGYTF. The CDR3 bases are TGTGCCAGCAGCGTAGCTCCAGGCCTAAGGGGCTACACCTTC.

J is TRBJ2-2 and V is TRBV9; 13 nucleotides align to TRBD2. The CDR3 has 17 amino acids. CDR1 and CDR2 from the germline V gene are SGDLS and YYNGEE. J lost 4 bases, V lost 1 base, and 4 bases had no gene match. DNA for the CDR3: TGTGCCAGCAGCGTATGGACTAGCGGGGGAGTCACCGGGGAGCTGTTTTTT. Translated, it gives CASSVWTSGGVTGELFF.

This chain uses TRBV7-9 with TRBJ1-3; D perhaps matches TRBD1 (5 bases). V lost 1 base and J lost 4, with 5 bases in between. The CDR3 totals 13 residues. The germline gives CDR1 SEHNR, CDR2 FQNEAQ (reference sequence). The CDR3: CASSLGGGNTIYF. CDR3 DNA sequence: TGTGCCAGCAGCTTAGGGGGCGGAAACACCATATATTTT.

This clone was seen only once. The V gene is TRBV28, the J gene TRBJ2-1; 7 bases map to TRBD1. The CDR3 totals 13 residues. The V segment lost 9 bases and the J segment 7 bases; nucleotides outside the gene matches: 9. Germline V CDR1 and CDR2: MDHEN, SYDVKM. The CDR3 DNA reads TGTGCCAGTCGACAGGGAACAGATAATGAGCAGTTCTTC. It codes for CASRQGTDNEQFF.

This clone was counted between two and nine times. V is TRBV7-9 and J is TRBJ2-7; D unresolved. The V and J ends lost 1 base and 1 base respectively, with 5 bases between them. Germline assignment: CDR1 SEHNR and CDR2 FQNEAQ (reference sequence). CDR3 length: 13 amino acids. Here the CDR3 DNA reads TGTGCCAGCAGCTTAGGCAGGTCCTACGAGCAGTACTTC. It translates to CASSLGRSYEQYF.

The J gene is TRBJ2-3, the V gene TRBV4-2, with TRBD1 matching 10 bases. The CDR3 runs to 16 residues. The ends lost 4 bases at V and 0 bases at J; junction bases unmatched: 4. Per the germline V gene, CDR1 is LGHNA and CDR2 is YNFKEQ. The CDR3 DNA reads as TGTGCCAGCAGCCTGGGGACAGGGGATAGCACAGATACGCAGTATTTT. Encoded protein: CASSLGTGDSTDTQYF.